What follows describes a single T cell receptor (beta chain). Its target is unknown. These data come from a study of cytomegalovirus exposure and HLA in healthy donors. Whole-study results and caveats: With later analysis, a missense DCLRE1C variant became linked to TCR beta V- and J-gene trimming. Rarity characterized most TCR sequences, yet some public TCRs appeared in many donors. Later analysis suggested links between common viral pathogens and several top significant clusters.

This PCR relied on a set of 60 Vbeta primers and 13 Jbeta primers. This table comes from immunoSEQ multiplex PCR, and its TCRdb copy is limited to in-frame clones, with some not included. This table has about 170,000 clones, roughly 71% appearing once. V lost 7 bases and J 0 bases, leaving 6 bases between the germline ends. The germline V gene encodes CDR1 MNHEY and CDR2 SVGAGI. The CDR3 consists of 12 residues. Sample: PBMCs. The clonotype originates from a woman between 45 and 60 years old in good health and CMV-seropositive. The rearrangement joins TRBV6-5 to TRBJ1-2, with D unresolved. The CDR3 spells CASTGTNYGYTF. The CDR3 DNA reads as TGTGCCAGCACGGGGACTAACTATGGCTACACCTTC.